Shown below are 7 T cell receptor beta chains from a single sample sequenced in a study of blood T cell repertoires in COVID-19. The assay was immunoSEQ multiplex PCR, and TCRdb's table has in-frame clones only and misses some. The table shows around 340,000 clones, with around four fifths occurring only once. Sequenced input: peripheral blood. The source is a man aged 25-40 years with active or convalescent COVID-19.

The chain employs TRBV27 and TRBJ2-2; 7 bases match TRBD2. The germline V gene encodes CDR1 MNHEY and CDR2 SMNVEV (reference sequence). V was pared by 2 bases and J by 2 bases, with 8 bases of the junction left unmatched. The CDR3 has 17 amino acids. This CDR3 is CASSLQRSGTNTGELFF. CDR3 coding DNA: TGTGCCAGCAGTTTACAACGAAGCGGGACCAACACCGGGGAGCTGTTTTTT.

The chain recombines TRBV24-1 with TRBJ1-5; 7 positions agree with TRBD1. V lost 4 bases to trimming and J lost 4 bases; unmatched junction nucleotides: 0. In germline, CDR1 is KGHDR, CDR2 SFDVKD. This CDR3 has 13 residues. The CDR3 here is CATSEQGNQPQHF. Written as DNA, the CDR3 is TGTGCCACCAGTGAACAGGGGAATCAGCCCCAGCATTTT.

This chain connects TRBV19 to TRBJ2-3; 7 bases map to TRBD2. The CDR3 has 15 residues. Germline V lookup: CDR1 LNHDA, CDR2 SQIVND (reference sequence). The trim removed 3 bases at V and 0 bases at J, leaving 3 bases unmatched. In DNA form, the CDR3 reads TGTGCCAGTAGTATCGAGCGGGGAAGCACAGATACGCAGTATTTT. The encoded protein is CASSIERGSTDTQYF.

This chain links TRBV5-1 with TRBJ2-4; 8 bases align to TRBD1. Germline V lookup: CDR1 SGHRS, CDR2 YFSETQ. The V and J ends lost 4 bases and 12 bases, in that order; junction bases with no gene match: 6. The CDR3 has 12 amino acids. This chain's CDR3 is CASSGLRGHQYF. The CDR3 region has the DNA TGCGCCAGCAGCGGACTCAGGGGGCATCAGTACTTC.

The CDR3: CASSQTGIAGELFF. DNA for the CDR3: TGTGCCAGCAGCCAGACAGGGATTGCCGGGGAGCTGTTTTTT. V gene TRBV7-3 combines with J gene TRBJ2-2, with 7 bases lining up with TRBD1. Germline assignment: CDR1 SGHTA and CDR2 FQGTGA. The CDR3 length is 14 residues. V trimming: 5 bases; J trimming: 6 bases; junction bases outside the gene matches: 6.

The rearrangement links TRBV30 to TRBJ1-3, with a tentative D call TRBD1 (6 bases). The CDR3 is 14 amino acids. V was cut by 2 bases and J by 4 bases, with 12 bases left in between. Germline CDR1 and CDR2: GTSNPN and SVGIG (reference sequence). The CDR3 bases are TGTGCCTGGAGTTTACAGGGCGTCGGAAACACCATATATTTT. Protein sequence: CAWSLQGVGNTIYF.

The gene calls are TRBV4-3 and TRBJ1-6; TRBD1 might be the D (5 bases). V was pared by 1 base and J by 11 bases, with 12 bases between. The CDR3 is 14 amino acids. Per germline, CDR1 LGHNA and CDR2 YSLEER. The chain's CDR3 is CASSQVTDMTPLHF. The CDR3 DNA sequence: TGCGCCAGCAGCCAAGTTACGGACATGACACCCCTCCACTTT.